A selection of T cell receptor beta chains follows, all from one sample in a study of cytomegalovirus exposure and HLA in healthy donors. Assay used: immunoSEQ multiplex PCR; TCRdb lists only in-frame clones, some missing. Of 170,000 or so clones detected, roughly three quarters appear once; the ten largest clones hold 2.5% to 4%. The sequenced material came from PBMCs. The receptors shown here come from a woman in her forties or fifties in good health and CMV-seropositive. CDR3s include the opening cysteine and the closing phenylalanine or tryptophan. The order of the fields is V gene, D gene, J gene, clone size, CDR3 DNA, CDR3 protein. A D gene is named only where the DNA matches it firmly. Clone size is stated in some rows and not others, as once, few, many or a class when expanded.

V gene: TRBV7-9; D gene: NA; J gene: TRBJ1-1; clone size: few; CDR3 DNA: TGTGCCAGCGGGAGGGGCAGATTGAACACTGAAGCTTTCTTT; CDR3 protein: CASGRGRLNTEAFF
V gene: TRBV6-5; D gene: TRBD1; J gene: TRBJ1-4; clone size: few; CDR3 DNA: TGTGCCAGCAGTGCCTCGACAGGGGGCGATGAAAAACTGTTTTTT; CDR3 protein: CASSASTGGDEKLFF
V gene: TRBV5-4; D gene: NA; J gene: TRBJ1-2; clone size: NA; CDR3 DNA: TGTGCCAGCAGCTTGATCTGGGGGGACAACTATGGCTACACCTTC; CDR3 protein: CASSLIWGDNYGYTF
V gene: TRBV30; D gene: NA; J gene: TRBJ1-6; clone size: few; CDR3 DNA: TGTGCCTGGAGTGAGGACTCTTGGGAATCACCCCTCCACTTT; CDR3 protein: CAWSEDSWESPLHF
V gene: TRBV19; D gene: TRBD1; J gene: TRBJ2-4; clone size: NA; CDR3 DNA: TGTGCCAGTAGTCCTCGGACAGGGCTAGCCAAAAACATTCAGTACTTC; CDR3 protein: CASSPRTGLAKNIQYF
V gene: TRBV7-2; D gene: NA; J gene: TRBJ1-4; clone size: NA; CDR3 DNA: TGTGCCAGCTCCTCCTCCTCAACTAATGAAAAACTGTTTTTT; CDR3 protein: CASSSSSTNEKLFF
V gene: TRBV18; D gene: NA; J gene: TRBJ2-7; clone size: NA; CDR3 DNA: TGTGCCAGCCGGGAGGGACAGGGTCTAGAGCAGTACTTC; CDR3 protein: CASREGQGLEQYF
V gene: TRBV6-5; D gene: NA; J gene: TRBJ2-7; clone size: NA; CDR3 DNA: TGTGCCAGCAAAAAGGGGACTGACTCCTACGAGCAGTACTTC; CDR3 protein: CASKKGTDSYEQYF
V gene: TRBV18; D gene: NA; J gene: TRBJ2-2; clone size: NA; CDR3 DNA: TGTGCCAGCTCACCACAGCCTACTTGGAACACCGGGGAGCTGTTTTTT; CDR3 protein: CASSPQPTWNTGELFF
V gene: TRBV18; D gene: NA; J gene: TRBJ2-3; clone size: NA; CDR3 DNA: TGTGCCAGCTCACCTAGGACATCTAGCACAGATACGCAGTATTTT; CDR3 protein: CASSPRTSSTDTQYF
V gene: TRBV28; D gene: NA; J gene: TRBJ2-7; clone size: NA; CDR3 DNA: TGTGCCAGCAGTTTCCGAGACTACGAGCAGTACTTC; CDR3 protein: CASSFRDYEQYF
V gene: TRBV12-5; D gene: NA; J gene: TRBJ1-1; clone size: NA; CDR3 DNA: TGTGCTAGTGGTTTAGGAGTGAACACTGAAGCTTTCTTT; CDR3 protein: CASGLGVNTEAFF
V gene: TRBV11-3; D gene: TRBD1; J gene: TRBJ1-4; clone size: NA; CDR3 DNA: TGTGCCAGCAGCAAGGGACAGGGAAGGGCTAATGAAAAACTGTTTTTT; CDR3 protein: CASSKGQGRANEKLFF
V gene: TRBV19; D gene: NA; J gene: TRBJ1-5; clone size: once; CDR3 DNA: TGTGCCAGTAGTCCTCGGACAGGCAATCAGCCCCAGCATTTT; CDR3 protein: CASSPRTGNQPQHF
V gene: TRBV6-5; D gene: NA; J gene: TRBJ2-5; clone size: NA; CDR3 DNA: TGTGCCAGCACGCGGACAACGGGAGAGACCCAGTACTTC; CDR3 protein: CASTRTTGETQYF
V gene: TRBV30; D gene: NA; J gene: TRBJ1-2; clone size: NA; CDR3 DNA: TGTGCCTGGAATCCAGGGGCCAGGTATGGCTACACCTTC; CDR3 protein: CAWNPGARYGYTF
V gene: TRBV6-5; D gene: TRBD1; J gene: TRBJ2-7; clone size: NA; CDR3 DNA: TGTGCCAGCAGTTACCGACAGGGCACCTACGAGCAGTACTTC; CDR3 protein: CASSYRQGTYEQYF
V gene: TRBV9; D gene: TRBD1; J gene: TRBJ1-3; clone size: NA; CDR3 DNA: TGTGCCAGCAGCGTAGTAGGCAGGGGGGGAAACACCATATATTTT; CDR3 protein: CASSVVGRGGNTIYF
V gene: TRBV28; D gene: TRBD1; J gene: TRBJ1-5; clone size: NA; CDR3 DNA: TGTGCCAGCAGAACCTCCCGGACAGGCTACAATCAGCCCCAGCATTTT; CDR3 protein: CASRTSRTGYNQPQHF
V gene: TRBV27; D gene: TRBD2; J gene: TRBJ2-5; clone size: NA; CDR3 DNA: TGTGCCAGCAGTACTAGCGGGGGGGACCCTCCCGAGACCCAGTACTTC; CDR3 protein: CASSTSGGDPPETQYF
V gene: TRBV6-5; D gene: NA; J gene: TRBJ2-7; clone size: NA; CDR3 DNA: TGTGCCAGCAGTACCCCCGGACAGTTCCACTACGAGCAGTACTTC; CDR3 protein: CASSTPGQFHYEQYF
V gene: TRBV6-5; D gene: TRBD1; J gene: TRBJ2-5; clone size: NA; CDR3 DNA: TGTGCCAGCAGTGGTAGGACAGGATTAGAGACCCAGTACTTC; CDR3 protein: CASSGRTGLETQYF
V gene: TRBV7-2; D gene: NA; J gene: TRBJ1-5; clone size: NA; CDR3 DNA: TGTGCCAGCAGCTTAATGCCGTACGGCGGAGGGCCCCAGCATTTT; CDR3 protein: CASSLMPYGGGPQHF
V gene: TRBV21-1; D gene: NA; J gene: TRBJ1-5; clone size: NA; CDR3 DNA: TGTGCCAGCAGCAAGTCCGGGACAGGAACTAAGCCCCAGCATTTT; CDR3 protein: CASSKSGTGTKPQHF
V gene: TRBV25-1; D gene: TRBD2; J gene: TRBJ2-7; clone size: few; CDR3 DNA: TGTGCCAGCAGTGAGGGGAGGGAGAGCTCCTACGAGCAGTACTTC; CDR3 protein: CASSEGRESSYEQYF
V gene: TRBV19; D gene: NA; J gene: TRBJ1-3; clone size: NA; CDR3 DNA: TGTGCCAGTAGTGCACAGGAAGGAAACACCATATATTTT; CDR3 protein: CASSAQEGNTIYF
V gene: TRBV29-1; D gene: NA; J gene: TRBJ2-1; clone size: NA; CDR3 DNA: TGCAGCGTCGAGACTAGTGAGGGTGGGGTCTTC; CDR3 protein: CSVETSEGGVF